This entry features one TCR beta chain sequence. Its antigen remains unknown. In the original analysis: For the immunoSEQ data, sequences were junction-only without quality scores, so filtering differed. TCRdb keeps only in-frame clones here, not all; method: immunoSEQ multiplex PCR. Clone size and V and J calls were adopted from that table, with D and trimming inferred from the DNA. The repertoire holds about 2 million clones, with just under 95% as singletons. This entry belongs to a study of shared clonotypes between healthy human individuals. As for the study in general: Each donor's CD8 memory used one plate, CD8 naive two, each CD4 subset three.

Germline V gene lookup returns CDR1 LNHDA and CDR2 SQIVND (reference sequence). The CDR3 consists of 12 residues. Trimming left V 7 bases short and J 8 bases short, with 12 bases between. General study results and limits: The study's rarefaction showed incomplete sorted-subset sequencing despite large depth. Only blood underwent sampling, and tissue repertoires likely differ.

Naive CD8 cells were CD45RO-negative, positively selected for CCR7, excluding terminally differentiated effector memory CD45RA+ cells. The TCR comes from a man between 18 and 35 years old in good health. V is TRBV19 and J is TRBJ1-5, with D unclear. The sequenced sample consisted of naive CD8+ T cells sorted from blood. The CDR3 region is CASNTELEPQHF. The CDR3, as DNA: TGTGCCAGTAATACGGAGTTGGAGCCCCAGCATTTT.